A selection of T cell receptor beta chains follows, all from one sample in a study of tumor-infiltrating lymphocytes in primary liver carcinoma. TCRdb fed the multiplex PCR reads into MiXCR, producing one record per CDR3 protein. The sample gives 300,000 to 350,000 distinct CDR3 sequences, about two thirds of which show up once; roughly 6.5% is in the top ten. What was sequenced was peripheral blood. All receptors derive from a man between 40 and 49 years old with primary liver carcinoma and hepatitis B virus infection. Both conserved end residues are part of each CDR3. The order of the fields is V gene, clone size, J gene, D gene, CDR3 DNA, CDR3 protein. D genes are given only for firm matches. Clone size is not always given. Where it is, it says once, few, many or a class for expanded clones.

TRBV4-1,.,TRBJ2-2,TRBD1,TGCACCAGAAGCCAAGATCAACAGGGGGCCCAAAACGGGGAGCTGTCTTTT,CTRSQDQQGAQNGELSF
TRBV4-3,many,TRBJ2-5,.,TGCGCCAGCAGCCAAACACGCCAAGAGACCCAGTACTTC,CASSQTRQETQYF
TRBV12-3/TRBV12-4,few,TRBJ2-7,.,TGTGCCAGCAGTTTTGACAGTAGGAGCTCCTACGAGCAGTACTTC,CASSFDSRSSYEQYF
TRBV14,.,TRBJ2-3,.,TGTGCCAGCAGCCGTTTCGTGGGCACAGATACGCAGTATTTT,CASSRFVGTDTQYF
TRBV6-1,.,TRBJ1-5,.,TGTGCCAGCAGTAAGGTCAGGAGTAATCAGTCCCAGCATTTT,CASSKVRSNQSQHF
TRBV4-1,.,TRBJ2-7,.,TGCGCCAGCAGCCAAGTAGGGGTAAGCTACTACAATGAGCAGTACTTC,CASSQVGVSYYNEQYF
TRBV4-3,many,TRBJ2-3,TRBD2,TGCGCCAGCAGCCAAATCCCGGGACTAGCGGGAGAGGAGGTCACAGATACGCAGTATTTT,CASSQIPGLAGEEVTDTQYF
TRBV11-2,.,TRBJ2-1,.,TGTGCTGGCAGCTTAGGGGTGAGGGGGGGCTCCTACGATGAGCAGTTCTTC,CAGSLGVRGGSYDEQFF
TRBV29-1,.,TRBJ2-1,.,TGCAGCGCTTGTGACGGCTACAATGAGCAGTTCTTC,CSACDGYNEQFF
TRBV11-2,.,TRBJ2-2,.,TGTGCCAGCAGCTTAGATGCTGACACCGGGGAGCTGTTTTTT,CASSLDADTGELFF
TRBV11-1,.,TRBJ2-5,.,TGTGCCGGCGGCAGGACCCAAGAGACCCAGTACTTC,CAGGRTQETQYF
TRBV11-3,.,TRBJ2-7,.,TGTGCCAGCAGTTTAGATCAGGGAGAGCAGTACTTC,CASSLDQGEQYF
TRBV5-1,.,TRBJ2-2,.,TGCGCCAGCAGCTTCACTACGGGGACCGGGGAGCTGTTTTTT,CASSFTTGTGELFF
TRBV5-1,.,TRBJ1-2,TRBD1,TGCGCCAGCAGCTTGGAAGGGACAGGGAGCTATGGCTACACCTTC,CASSLEGTGSYGYTF
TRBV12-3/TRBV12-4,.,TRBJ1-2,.,TGTGCCAACAGTTTTAGGGGTTCAGCATATGGCTACACCTTC,CANSFRGSAYGYTF
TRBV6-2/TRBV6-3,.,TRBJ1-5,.,TGTGCCGGCAGTTACTCGAAGATTTCGCCCCAGCATTTT,CAGSYSKISPQHF
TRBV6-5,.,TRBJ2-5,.,TGTGCCAGCAATTTCTCGAAGACCCAGTACTTC,CASNFSKTQYF
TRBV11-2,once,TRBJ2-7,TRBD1,TGTGCCAGCGGCTTAGGGACAGGCACATACGAGCAGTACTTC,CASGLGTGTYEQYF
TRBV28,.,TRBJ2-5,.,TGTGCCAGCAGGTTGGGGGGTCTTGAAGAGACCCAGTACTTC,CASRLGGLEETQYF
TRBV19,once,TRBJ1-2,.,TGTGCCAGTAAGGCCCTCGAGGATGGGGCCTCCTACACCTTC,CASKALEDGASYTF
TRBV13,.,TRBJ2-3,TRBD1,TGTGCCAGCAGCCCAGCGGGACAGGGGATAACAGATACGCAGTATTTT,CASSPAGQGITDTQYF
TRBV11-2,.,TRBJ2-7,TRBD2,TGTGTCAGCAGCTTAGCTCCGTCTAGCGGGATACTAAACTACGAGCAGTACTTC,CVSSLAPSSGILNYEQYF
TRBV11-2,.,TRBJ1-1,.,TGTGCCAGCAGCTTAGAACGGGGGGGCGGGACTGAAGCTTTCTTT,CASSLERGGGTEAFF
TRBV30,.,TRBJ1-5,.,TGTGCCCTAAACACAGGGCAGGGAGGCAATCAGCCCCAGCATTTT,CALNTGQGGNQPQHF
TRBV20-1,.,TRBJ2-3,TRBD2,TGCAGTGCTAGGCCCGGACTAGGGACAGATACGCAGTATTTT,CSARPGLGTDTQYF
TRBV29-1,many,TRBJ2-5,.,TGCAGCGTTGAACAGATAGTCCAAGAGACCCAGTACTTC,CSVEQIVQETQYF
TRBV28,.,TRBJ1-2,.,TGTGCCAGCACCAAGGACAGATATGGCTGCACCTTC,CASTKDRYGCTF
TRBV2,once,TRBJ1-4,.,TGTGCCAGCAGCGGGGATCGCGACGAAAAACTGTTTTTT,CASSGDRDEKLFF
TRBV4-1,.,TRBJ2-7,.,TGCGCCAGCATCCAAGGTTCAGGGGCAACCTACGAGCAGTACTTC,CASIQGSGATYEQYF
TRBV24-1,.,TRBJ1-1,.,TGTGCCACCAGTGACCACACTGGGGGAACTGAAGCTTTCTTT,CATSDHTGGTEAFF
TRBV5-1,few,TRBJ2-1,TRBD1,TGCGCCAGCCAAGGGACAGGGTTGGTTTATGAGCAGTTCTTC,CASQGTGLVYEQFF
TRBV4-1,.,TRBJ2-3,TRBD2,TGCGCCAGCAGCCAAGATACGCCTAGCGGGGTTAACACAGATACGCAGTATTTT,CASSQDTPSGVNTDTQYF
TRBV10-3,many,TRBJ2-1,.,TGTGCCATCATGCGGGCCTTGGGCAATGAGCAGTTCTTC,CAIMRALGNEQFF
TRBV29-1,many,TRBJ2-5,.,TGCAGCGCCGTAGCGGCTTACCAAGAGACCCAGTACTTC,CSAVAAYQETQYF
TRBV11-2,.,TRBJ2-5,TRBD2,TGTGCCAGCAGCATGCGACTAGCACAAGAGACCCAGTACTTT,CASSMRLAQETQYF
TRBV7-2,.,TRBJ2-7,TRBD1,TGTGCCAGCAGTAGACAGGGGGATTCCTACGAGCAGTACTTC,CASSRQGDSYEQYF
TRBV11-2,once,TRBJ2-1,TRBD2,TGTGTCAGCAGCCCGGGACTAGCCGACTACTATGAGCAGTTCTTC,CVSSPGLADYYEQFF